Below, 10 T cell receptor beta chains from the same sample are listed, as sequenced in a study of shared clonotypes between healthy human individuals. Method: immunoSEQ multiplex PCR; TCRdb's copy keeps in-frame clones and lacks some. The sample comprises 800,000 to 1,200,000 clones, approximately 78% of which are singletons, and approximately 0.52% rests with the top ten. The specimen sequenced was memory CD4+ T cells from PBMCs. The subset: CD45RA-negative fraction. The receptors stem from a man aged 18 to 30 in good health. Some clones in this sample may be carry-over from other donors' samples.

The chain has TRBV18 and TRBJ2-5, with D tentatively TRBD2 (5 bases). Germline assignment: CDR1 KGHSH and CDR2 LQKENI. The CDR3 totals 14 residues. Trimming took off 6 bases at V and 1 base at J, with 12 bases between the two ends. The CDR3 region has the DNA TGTGCCAGCTCCGAGGTAGCGACCCAAGAGACCCAGTACTTC. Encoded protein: CASSEVATQETQYF.

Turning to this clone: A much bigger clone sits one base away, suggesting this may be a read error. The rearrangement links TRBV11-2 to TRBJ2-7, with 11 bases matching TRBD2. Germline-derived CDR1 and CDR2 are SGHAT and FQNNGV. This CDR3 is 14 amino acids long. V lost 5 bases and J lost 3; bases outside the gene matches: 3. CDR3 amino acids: CASSQLAGDYEQYF. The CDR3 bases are TGTGCCAGCAGCCAACTAGCGGGAGACTACGAGCAGTACTTC.

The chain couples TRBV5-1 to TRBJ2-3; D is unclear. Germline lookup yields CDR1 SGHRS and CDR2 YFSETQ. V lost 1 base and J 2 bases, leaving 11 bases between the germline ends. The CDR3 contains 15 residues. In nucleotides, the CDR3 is TGCGCCAGCAGCTTGTCTAGTCCGAACACAGATACGCAGTATTTT. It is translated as CASSLSSPNTDTQYF.

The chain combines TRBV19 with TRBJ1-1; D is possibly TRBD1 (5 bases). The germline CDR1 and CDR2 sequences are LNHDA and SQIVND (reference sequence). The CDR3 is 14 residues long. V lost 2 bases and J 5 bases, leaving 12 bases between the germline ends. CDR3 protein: CASSITGQGTEAFF. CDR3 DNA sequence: TGTGCCAGTAGTATAACAGGTCAAGGAACTGAAGCTTTCTTT. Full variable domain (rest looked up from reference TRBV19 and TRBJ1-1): DGGITQSPKYLFRKEGQNVTLSCEQNLNHDAMYWYRQDPGQGLRLIYYSQIVNDFQKGDIAEGYSVSREKKESFPLTVTSAQKNPTAFYLCASSITGQGTEAFFGQGTRLTVV.

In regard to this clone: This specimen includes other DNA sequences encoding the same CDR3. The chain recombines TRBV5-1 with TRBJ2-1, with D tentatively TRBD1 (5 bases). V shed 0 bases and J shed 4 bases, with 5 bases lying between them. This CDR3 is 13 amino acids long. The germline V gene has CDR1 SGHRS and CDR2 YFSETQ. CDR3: CASSLGTYNEQFF. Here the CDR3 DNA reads TGCGCCAGCAGCTTGGGGACATACAATGAGCAGTTCTTC.

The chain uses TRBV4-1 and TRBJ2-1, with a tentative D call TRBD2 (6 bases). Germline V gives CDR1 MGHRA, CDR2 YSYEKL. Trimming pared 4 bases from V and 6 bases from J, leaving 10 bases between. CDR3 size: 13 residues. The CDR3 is CASSRGLTNEQFF. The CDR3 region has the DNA TGCGCCAGCAGCCGGGGACTTACCAATGAGCAGTTCTTC.

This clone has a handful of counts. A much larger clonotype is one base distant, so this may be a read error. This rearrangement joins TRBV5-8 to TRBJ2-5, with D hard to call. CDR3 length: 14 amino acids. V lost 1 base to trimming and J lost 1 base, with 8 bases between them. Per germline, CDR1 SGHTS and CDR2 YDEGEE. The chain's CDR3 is CASSLMPVQETQYF. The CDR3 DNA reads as TGTGCCAGCAGCTTGATGCCAGTCCAAGAGACCCAGTACTTC.

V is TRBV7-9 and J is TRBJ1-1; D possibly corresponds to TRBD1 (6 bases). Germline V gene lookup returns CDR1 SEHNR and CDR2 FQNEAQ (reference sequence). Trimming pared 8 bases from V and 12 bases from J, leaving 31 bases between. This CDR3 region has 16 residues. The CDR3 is CASVSQRTAGASGTFF. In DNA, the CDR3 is TGTGCCAGCGTTTCTCAACGGACTGCAGGGGCCTCGGGGACTTTCTTT.

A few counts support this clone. The CDR3 DNA is TGTGCCAGCGTCGGGTATGTGGACACCATATATTTT. This encodes CASVGYVDTIYF. The chain employs TRBV6-1 and TRBJ1-3; D not resolved. Germline V gives CDR1 MNHNS, CDR2 SASEGT. This CDR3 spans 12 amino acids. V lost 8 bases and J lost 8, with 13 bases in between.

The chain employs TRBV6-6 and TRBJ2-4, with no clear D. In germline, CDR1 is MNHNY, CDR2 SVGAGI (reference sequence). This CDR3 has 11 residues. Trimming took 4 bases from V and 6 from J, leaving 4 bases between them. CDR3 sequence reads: CASSLVNIQYF. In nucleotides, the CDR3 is TGTGCCAGCAGTTTAGTAAACATTCAGTACTTC.